In this sample, the clone carrying this T cell receptor (beta chain) turned up a few times. Its antigen remains unknown. These data originate in a study of T cells in Graves' hyperthyroidism and ophthalmopathy. Whole-study results and caveats: Blood also carried most thyroid clonotypes expanded above 0.001.

Amplified regions were TCR beta CDR3 sequences from RNA transcripts. With the HTBI primer set, the TCR CDR3 went through a first round of RT-PCR. TCRdb re-called the multiplex PCR reads through MiXCR, storing one row per CDR3 protein. The data contain roughly 290,000 distinct CDR3 sequences, more than 15% of them seen just once; the ten biggest clones take up approximately 60%. The study left out patients who had uncontrolled infection, other autoimmune disease, pregnancy or lactation. The germline V gene has CDR1 SGHRS and CDR2 YFSETQ. V dropped 0 bases and J dropped 1; count of bases not matched to a gene: 3. The CDR3 loop spans 18 amino acids.

Sequenced material: blood. The J gene is TRBJ2-5, the V gene TRBV5-1, with 16 bases matching TRBD2. This receptor was obtained from a woman in her sixties with Graves' ophthalmopathy. The CDR3 is CASSLGGLAGGGQETQYF. The DNA of the CDR3 is TGCGCCAGCAGCTTGGGGGGACTAGCGGGAGGGGGCCAAGAGACCCAGTACTTC.